This is a list of T cell receptor beta chains from one sample in a study of blood T cells in healthy people across ages. TCRdb analysed the 5' RACE reads with MiXCR anew, one entry per CDR3 protein. The table includes some 1.4 million distinct CDR3 sequences, roughly 45% detected once. Sequences were obtained from blood. The receptors were gathered from a woman between 18 and 29 years old in good health. Each CDR3 is given with its conserved first and last residue. A D gene is named only where the DNA matches it firmly. Expanded clones are given a class, and other clones once, few, many or no size at all.

TRBJ1-1	-	TRBV3-1	-	TGTGCCAGCAGCCAAAATGGTGCCATCAACACTGAAGCTTTCTTT	CASSQNGAINTEAFF
TRBJ2-3	-	TRBV20-1	-	TGCAGTGCTAGAGCCAGGGATACGCAGTATTTT	CSARARDTQYF
TRBJ2-7	-	TRBV12-3/TRBV12-4	TRBD2	TGTGCCAGCAGTTTAGTTCAAGCGGGGGGCGAGCAGTACTTC	CASSLVQAGGEQYF
TRBJ1-1	few	TRBV20-1	-	TGCAGTGCTAGAGATTCTCGGGGTACGGGCACTGAAGCTTTCTTT	CSARDSRGTGTEAFF
TRBJ1-5	-	TRBV7-9	-	TGTGCCAGCAGCTTATCGGGGGTAAACCAGCCCCAGCATTTT	CASSLSGVNQPQHF
TRBJ1-4	-	TRBV5-6	-	TGTGCCAGCAGCCTGGTTTTGGGAAGTGAAAAACTGTTTTTT	CASSLVLGSEKLFF
TRBJ1-2	-	TRBV20-1	-	TGCAGTGCCTCAAATCCTTCGGCCGGAGTAGACTATGGCTACACCTTC	CSASNPSAGVDYGYTF
TRBJ1-3	-	TRBV28	-	TGTGCCAGCAGTCCCGGGATCACCTCTGGAAACACCATATATTTT	CASSPGITSGNTIYF
TRBJ2-5	-	TRBV4-1	-	TGCGCCAGCAACCAAGATCCGGCAGGGGCCGTTCAACAAGAGACCCAGTACTTC	CASNQDPAGAVQQETQYF
TRBJ2-3	many	TRBV12-3/TRBV12-4	-	TGTGCCAGCAGTCCCGACTATACGCAGTATTTT	CASSPDYTQYF
TRBJ1-4	-	TRBV7-6	-	TGTGCCAGCAGCTTAGAGTTGGGCCGAAACCCTGGCGAAAAACTGTTTTTT	CASSLELGRNPGEKLFF
TRBJ1-4	-	TRBV7-9	-	TGTGCCAGCAGCCCAAAGGCAGGGGCGGAGGTTGAAAAACTGTTTTTT	CASSPKAGAEVEKLFF
TRBJ2-4	-	TRBV27	TRBD1	TGTGCCAGCAGTCCCGACAGGGTAGCCAAAAACATTCAGTACTTC	CASSPDRVAKNIQYF
TRBJ2-3	-	TRBV3-1	TRBD2	TGTGCCAGCAGCCAAGACCTAGCGGGGGGAGATACGCGGTATTTT	CASSQDLAGGDTRYF
TRBJ2-3	few	TRBV20-1	TRBD1	TGCAGTGCTCTTACAGGGGGCGCGGCAGATACGCAGTATTTT	CSALTGGAADTQYF
TRBJ1-5	few	TRBV10-3	TRBD1	TGTGCCATCAGTGAGTCGGGAGGGGACAGGGCGAACCAGCCCCAGCATTTT	CAISESGGDRANQPQHF
TRBJ1-5	-	TRBV6-1	TRBD1	TGTGCCAGCAGTGAAGGTCAGGGGGCCGGCAATCAGCCCCAGCATTTT	CASSEGQGAGNQPQHF
TRBJ2-7	-	TRBV15	-	TGTGCCACCAGCAGAGCGGAACAGGGCTACGAGCAGTACTTC	CATSRAEQGYEQYF
TRBJ1-1	few	TRBV28	TRBD1	TGTGCCAGCAGTCACCTCTCACAGGGGGCGTACACTGAAGCTTTCTTT	CASSHLSQGAYTEAFF
TRBJ1-1	-	TRBV20-1	TRBD1	TGCAGTGCTAGTCTCACCCACAGGGGTGAAGCTTTCTTT	CSASLTHRGEAFF
TRBJ2-1	few	TRBV12-3/TRBV12-4	TRBD2	TGTGCCAGCCAACGGGAGGGCCCAACCAATGAGCAGTTCTTC	CASQREGPTNEQFF
TRBJ2-7	-	TRBV7-2	-	TGTGCCAGCAGCTTATGGGCCTCCACTTACGAGCAGTACTTC	CASSLWASTYEQYF
TRBJ2-7	-	TRBV11-2	TRBD2	TGTGCCAGCAGCGGACTAGCGCTGGAGCAGTACTTC	CASSGLALEQYF
TRBJ2-5	-	TRBV27	TRBD1	TGTGCCAGCAGTTCCCGGACAGGGGGCGCGAGGGAGACCCAGTACTTC	CASSSRTGGARETQYF
TRBJ2-3	-	TRBV5-8	TRBD2	TGTGCCAGCAGCTTAGAACGGGGGGGAGACACAGATACGCAGTATTTT	CASSLERGGDTDTQYF
TRBJ1-1	-	TRBV6-5	TRBD1	TGTGTCAGCAGTGGGACAGGGACGAACACTGAAGCTTTCTTT	CVSSGTGTNTEAFF
TRBJ2-3	once	TRBV12-3/TRBV12-4	TRBD2	TGTGCCAGCACACCGGGAGGTACGCAGTATTTT	CASTPGGTQYF
TRBJ2-2	-	TRBV9	TRBD2	TGTGCCAGCAGCCCCCGAGGTAGCGGGGGGGCCAGTATCACCGGGGAGCTGTTTTTT	CASSPRGSGGASITGELFF
TRBJ1-3	-	TRBV25-1	-	TGTGCCAGCAGTGAGACAGGCTCTGGAAACACCATATATTTT	CASSETGSGNTIYF
TRBJ2-3	-	TRBV20-1	TRBD2	TGCAGTGCTTTTTCCGGGACTAGTTACACAGATACGCAGTATTTT	CSAFSGTSYTDTQYF
TRBJ1-1	few	TRBV9	TRBD1	TGTGCCAGCAGCGTAGGGCAGGACAGGGAGGCTCGAGGAGCTTTCTTT	CASSVGQDREARGAFF
TRBJ2-3	few	TRBV7-9	-	TGTGCCAGCAGCCCCACTACTGGCGGGGGCACAGATACGCAGTATTTT	CASSPTTGGGTDTQYF
TRBJ1-4	few	TRBV4-2	-	TGTGCCAGCAGCCAAGATGTCCTGGGAACTAATGAAAAACTGTTTTTT	CASSQDVLGTNEKLFF
TRBJ2-7	-	TRBV28	TRBD2	TGTGCCAGCAGTCGGGAGGGCGGTTACGAGCAGTACTTC	CASSREGGYEQYF
TRBJ2-1	few	TRBV4-1	-	TGCGCCAGCAGCCAAGATCTCCGCAGTTACAATGAGCAGTTCTTC	CASSQDLRSYNEQFF
TRBJ2-4	-	TRBV12-3/TRBV12-4	TRBD2	TGTGCCAGCAGTTCAAGCGGGGGCCTAGCCAAAAACATTCAGTACTTC	CASSSSGGLAKNIQYF
TRBJ1-6	-	TRBV5-1	TRBD1	TGCGCCAGCAGCCTATTAACGGTACAGGGGAGTGGCTCCTATAATTCACCCCTCCACTTT	CASSLLTVQGSGSYNSPLHF